This TCR beta chain was captured by sequencing in a study of cytomegalovirus exposure and HLA in healthy donors (dated 2017 in TCRdb). General notes on the study: An earlier analysis of fewer than 750 of the donors reported roughly 300 Gb of sequence data and 100 million to 120 million unique TCR beta sequences obtained from around 170 million T cells. To predict cytomegalovirus infection status, the study combined high-throughput TCR immunosequencing, statistical association of individual TCRs with disease status, and machine learning. Typing coverage differed by locus: A, B, C, DRB1 and DQB1 were typed in roughly 620-630 donors, DQA1 in 500 to 550, DPA1 in some 610, and DPB1 in roughly 470. Every discovery cohort repertoire had been produced on one sequencing platform. Rather than drawing on any new phenotypic data, the later analysis identified candidate immune exposures from TCR beta sequences and the way those sequences occurred across donors. In an earlier analysis of more than 550 of the donors, high-throughput TCR beta sequencing was used to judge whether each TCR beta V gene segment behaved as functional or pseudogenic. In a later genetic analysis, genome-wide SNP genotypes for 398 of the 666 donors were used, and that subset was treated as a discovery cohort. Along with the roughly 700-subject first cohort, a separate validation cohort of 120 different subjects was used. Several DR-DQ haplotypes were treated as single units for association and clustering because of strong linkage in the cohort. The study aimed to test whether cataloging public T cell receptors could reveal signatures of past pathogen exposure. The T cell repertoires of 666 subjects were profiled by immunosequencing and related to cytomegalovirus serostatus. An early release covering about 600 HLA-typed donors comprised approximately 300 gigabases of sequencing data and around 86 million unique TCR sequences. HLA typing included class I and class II loci at four-digit resolution. Donor age, sex, ethnicity and CMV serostatus were compiled alongside the repertoire data. Across around 400 genotyped donors of the cohort, an average of approximately 200,000 unique TCR beta nucleotide sequences per donor were sequenced, and roughly 17% of those sequences were non-productive. In a later analysis, previously published TCR beta repertoires from fewer than 750 donors were re-analyzed and high-resolution HLA genotyping was added so that TCR occurrence patterns could be studied. The genetic ancestry cluster associated with self-reported Caucasian donors included about 81% of the roughly 400 genotyped donors.

Overall study results and their limits: For the cohort, immune exposure information was limited to CMV serostatus. A further reported finding was that TCR beta sequences accurately predicted the HLA-A and HLA-B alleles for most subjects in the first cohort. The authors suggested that the approach could potentially be generalized to other disease states and immunological phenotypes. According to a later analysis, parvovirus B19, influenza, CMV and Epstein-Barr virus appeared linked to several top co-occurrence clusters. An association between a missense DCLRE1C variant and V-gene and J-gene trimming of TCR beta chains was found in a later genetic analysis and replicated in an independent cohort. The 87-base-pair reads could not distinguish some IMGT-functional V segments, including TRBV6-2 and TRBV6-3, so those segments were excluded. This cohort had only TCR beta chains sequenced, and the lack of alpha or paired-chain data limited which features could be detected. A cluster of highly shared sequence variants was judged likely to represent a technical artifact of the sequencing pipeline. Because some donors lacked HLA typing at each locus, the association tests relied only on the typed subset. Broadly in line with IMGT annotations, most TCR beta V segments showed up in productive rearrangements about 87% or about 30% of the time in an earlier analysis of around 550 of the donors. At a false discovery rate of 0.05, a later analysis linked approximately 18,000 TCR beta sequences to specific HLA alleles. When HLA alleles, especially DR and DQ, strongly co-occurred, TCR associations were difficult to assign to individual alleles. Linkage disequilibrium might explain the correlated functional status among segregating V segments, but an unknown experimental factor could not be excluded. The study gave a list of 150 to 200 TCR beta chains associated with cytomegalovirus. Because counts were too low, some 16 rarely observed V segments, including chromosome 9 orphons, were excluded from the earlier analysis of some 590 of the donors. Across donors, most TCR sequences were observed very rarely, whereas some public TCRs were present in many individuals. Cytomegalovirus status was reported to be diagnosed by the classifier with high specificity and sensitivity in both the original and validation cohorts. Roughly uniform sequencing depth across donors was assumed in presence/absence analyses, although this assumption may not hold. In a later analysis, HLA-associated TCR beta chains showed more clonal expansion and lower generation probabilities than non-associated chains that were equally common. According to a later analysis, TCR association rates differed among HLA loci, with DRB1 alleles showing the most associated TCRs and HLA-C alleles showing the fewest. According to a later genetic analysis, donors in an Asian-associated ancestry cluster had fewer N-insertions in productive TCRs than the approximately 610-donor mean. In a later analysis, most CMV-associated TCR beta chains were found to appear HLA-restricted, with HLA associations seemingly driven largely by CMV exposure. In vitro tests confirmed that a few of the cytomegalovirus-associated TCR beta chains recognize cytomegalovirus antigens.

Comment on this clone: This receptor's antigen is unknown. Per-base qualities were not stored, and no clone one base away is much larger.

The receptor library was made with the immunoSEQ multiplex PCR assay. A mixture of 60 forward primers for TCR Vbeta segments and 13 reverse primers for TCR Jbeta segments was used in the multiplex PCR. A multiplex PCR assay on genomic DNA amplified the CDR3 region of rearranged TCR beta genes. The Illumina HiSeq System was used to sequence the amplified TCR beta libraries as 87-base-pair reads. In the paper's pipeline: Across the 500 to 750 repertoires, a later analysis counted approximately 75 million unique TCR beta chains, around 10 million of which were shared by at least two donors. Raw reads were error-corrected and collapsed into unique sequences by a nearest-neighbor algorithm in which closely related sequences were merged to remove PCR and sequencing errors. CDR3 sequences were aligned to IMGT reference sequences to assign V, D and J gene segments. For a sequence to be retained, at least a six-nucleotide match to both a V gene segment and a J gene segment was required. A rearrangement counted as productive if the CDR3 had no stop codons and remained in frame with V and J, and every other rearrangement counted as non-productive. Following IMGT convention, CDR3 was defined as the stretch from the second conserved V-encoded cysteine up to the conserved J-encoded phenylalanine. The earlier analysis of around 640 of the donors excluded sequences that lacked an unambiguous match to a single V gene segment. An earlier analysis of some 610 of the donors called V segments functional above 56.7% productive rearrangements and segregating when the between-donor standard deviation exceeded 5%. A statistical classification framework was developed to diagnose cytomegalovirus status using the catalog of TCR beta chain sequences. V and J gene assignment, in a later analysis, came from comparing TCR nucleotide sequences with IMGT/GENE-DB human TR gene sequences. In a later analysis, CDR3 sequences and most-parsimonious VDJ recombination scenarios were assigned using the TCRdist pipeline. In a later analysis, every TCR beta chain was defined by the combination of its CDR3 amino acid sequence and its V-gene family, and reads without a unique V-gene family were dropped. In a later analysis, 550 to 650 highly shared, low-generation-probability nucleotide sequences were removed to address suspected cross-contamination and a sequencing artifact. In a later analysis, a clonal expansion index was calculated for each public chain from normalized within-repertoire ranks of inferred template counts. Generation probabilities in a later analysis came from a VDJ recombination model fitted to out-of-frame rearrangements, and those results were checked against IGoR. In a later analysis, TCR-TCR, TCR-HLA and TCR-CMV co-occurrence was scored with hypergeometric tests, and a repertoire-size bias correction was applied to TCR pairs. In a later analysis, false discovery rates were estimated by permuting HLA or CMV assignments 20 times. In a later analysis, co-occurring TCRs were grouped using DBSCAN, with TCRdist sequence similarity added in when clustering inside HLA-allele-positive subsets. For co-occurrence clustering, repertoires with fewer than 30,000 or more than 120,000 public chains were excluded, along with four or five repertoires with anomalous nucleotide sharing. The source is immuneACCESS, and TCRdb retained only in-frame sequences with V and J called. Part of the clones is not carried over; for the studies checked, unresolved V genes explain less than half of this, and the remainder is unexplained. V and J calls and clone size follow that table, whereas D and trimming were derived from the DNA. The table for this sample lists some 130,000 clones; around 77% of them were counted only once. The ten largest clonotypes hold 1% to 1.5% of the sample.

The cohort consisted of hundreds of healthy bone marrow donors. All cohort members were sampled while nominally healthy, although unrecorded immune exposures were likely present. The donor tested CMV seronegative, placing the donor among the 350 or so seronegative members of the cohort. A peripheral blood sample was provided by each donor, and peripheral blood mononuclear cells were used for TCR beta sequencing. The Qiagen DNeasy Blood Extraction Kit was used to extract genomic DNA from the blood cell samples. The cysteine opens and the phenylalanine closes a CDR3 of 15 amino acids. The sequence is cut down to CDR3 DNA, 45 bases in frame from base 1. Sequences MDHEN (CDR1) and SYDVKM (CDR2) are obtained from the germline V gene. Compared with germline, V lacks 5 bases and J lacks 3 bases; bases without a gene match: 8.

Sequencing was performed on PBMCs. The TCR was taken from a man between 45 and 60 years old in good health and CMV-seronegative. This chain joins TRBV28 to TRBJ1-1; 8 bases in between match TRBD1. The DNA sequence is given as TGTGCCAGCAGTGACAGGGGTCAGTGGGACACTGAAGCTTTCTTT. Its translation is CASSDRGQWDTEAFF.